The clone carrying this T cell receptor beta chain was counted a few times. This sample stems from a study of shared clonotypes between healthy human individuals. Profiling relied on immunoSEQ multiplex PCR, and the TCRdb table lists in-frame clones only, not all of them. Here the sample spans 850,000 to 1,200,000 clones, about 75% being singletons. V gave up 4 bases and J gave up 4 bases, with 13 bases separating them. CDR3 length: 13 residues. Germline CDR1 is GTSNPN and CDR2 is SVGIG (reference sequence). What was sequenced was memory CD4+ T cells sorted from blood. Subset reported: CD45RA-negative fraction. The source is a man in his late teens or twenties in good health. The chain carries TRBV30 and TRBJ1-1, with D hard to call. CDR3 residues: CAWNPQTGTEAFF. CDR3 DNA sequence: TGTGCCTGGAATCCCCAAACGGGCACTGAAGCTTTCTTT.